This T cell receptor beta chain was captured in a study of blood T cell repertoires in COVID-19. Overall study context: Some COVID-19 samples were acute and others convalescent; all came from the United States, Italy and Spain. In each case, the material was cDNA or gDNA derived from T cells, B-cell-depleted T cells, or PBMCs.

In the original analysis: Estimates of nucleated cell counts were drawn from the amplification of reference gene primers. Using immunoSEQ multiplex PCR, the repertoire was profiled, and TCRdb retains in-frame clones only, with some absent. V and J calls and clone size are given by that table; D and trimming were obtained from the DNA. The sample comprises more than 85,000 clones, about 80% of which are singletons, and approximately 20% rests with the top ten. The CDR3 covers 17 residues. Germline loops: CDR1 SGHNT, CDR2 YYREEE (reference sequence). The V end was cut by 3 bases, the J end by 5 bases, with 22 bases between.

Sequenced input: peripheral blood. The chain uses TRBV5-4 and TRBJ2-3, with D perhaps TRBD1 (6 bases). The origin of this receptor is a woman aged 65 to 85 with acute or convalescent COVID-19. The CDR3 is CASSSPGHLLQGDTQYF. CDR3 in DNA: TGTGCCAGCAGCTCCCCGGGACACCTCTTGCAGGGAGATACGCAGTATTTT.